This T cell receptor (beta chain) is from a study of molecular identifiers for immune sequencing clone quantification. In TCRdb, the PCR reads were re-called with MiXCR into one record per CDR3 protein. The data contain hundreds of thousands of distinct CDR3 sequences, approximately 20% of them seen just once; the ten biggest clones take up 0.75% to 0.95%. This clonotype was seen repeatedly, ten times or more. The antigen remains unidentified. Findings of the study overall: Over 97% of effector molecules, but under 1% in naive cells, were held by clones with more than 20 RNA copies.

There are 15 residues in the CDR3. Trimming took off 9 bases at V and 2 bases at J, with 18 bases between the two ends. Per germline, CDR1 SNHLY and CDR2 FYNNEI. What was sequenced was naive CD8+ T cells from blood, with Jurkat cell RNA spiked in. The subset here: FACS-sorted CD8+CD4-CCR7+CD45RA+ naive T cells. The V and J genes are TRBV2 and TRBJ2-3, with D possibly TRBD2 on 5 matching bases. This receptor was identified in a human donor in good health. Some libraries in this study had Jurkat cell RNA spiked in. The CDR3 region is CASDPGRLSTDTQYF. Written as DNA, the CDR3 is TGTGCCAGTGACCCGGGGAGACTATCCACAGATACGCAGTATTTT.